This T cell receptor (beta chain) was observed in a study of regulatory T cells in long-lasting Graves disease. As for the study in general: Graves' patients (newly diagnosed) had been on antithyroid drugs under 3 months. Overall study results and limits: There was favoring of TRBV28, TRBJ1-2 and TRBJ2-5 in persistent disease.

Per the germline V gene, CDR1 is MNHEY and CDR2 is SVGAGI. V was shortened by 1 base and J by 6 bases, with 4 bases between the two germline ends. The CDR3 is 11 amino acids. In the case of this clonotype: Its target is not known.

Combining iRepertoire HTBI primers with Arm-PCR of CDR3 regions, the authors built TCR beta libraries. TCRdb re-called the multiplex PCR reads through MiXCR, storing one row per CDR3 protein. The profile shows fewer than 350,000 distinct CDR3 sequences, 18% of them singletons. Noted time point: newly diagnosed GD, antithyroid drugs for less than 3 months. PBMC-derived RNA was used for the TCR library. Graves' disease diagnosis relied on American Thyroid Association guidelines. The chain joins TRBV6-5 to TRBJ2-7, with no clear D. The receptor was derived from a female donor with Graves disease. Specimen: peripheral blood mononuclear cells (PBMCs), collected at new diagnosis, from a patient treated with antithyroid drugs. CDR3 coding DNA: TGTGCCAGCAGTTACTTATTCGAGCAGTACTTC. It encodes CASSYLFEQYF.